Following are 5 T cell receptor beta chains from one sample sequenced in a study of blood T cell repertoires in COVID-19. Sequencing used immunoSEQ multiplex PCR; TCRdb keeps in-frame clones, though not all of them. The table includes some 83,000 clones, around 80% detected once. The material sequenced was peripheral blood. These TCRs come from a man aged 50 to 60 with acute or convalescent COVID-19.

This clone was seen many times. This chain links TRBV29-1 with TRBJ1-2; possible D gene TRBD1, 5 bases. The V end was cut by 2 bases, the J end by 2 bases, with 9 bases between. CDR1 and CDR2 from the germline V gene are SQVTM and ANQGSEA. CDR3 length equals 13 residues. The DNA for the CDR3 is TGCAGCGTTGAACCCGGACAAAACTATGGCTACACCTTC. Protein product: CSVEPGQNYGYTF.

Turning to this clone: Other nucleotide sequences from this sample produce the same CDR3. The rearrangement uses TRBV7-9 and TRBJ1-5; D possibly corresponds to TRBD1 (6 bases). CDR3 size: 14 residues. CDR1 is SEHNR and CDR2 is FQNEAQ in the germline V gene (reference sequence). V lost 5 bases, J lost 4 bases, and 12 bases lay in between. The CDR3 sequence is CASSLSTGNQPQHF. DNA for the CDR3: TGTGCCAGCAGCCTCTCGACAGGAAATCAGCCCCAGCATTTT.

The CDR3 DNA is TGTGCCAGCAGCTTTTACGGGAGGGCGATCACCGGGGAGCTGTTTTTT. This encodes CASSFYGRAITGELFF. The chain has TRBV5-4 and TRBJ2-2, with 8 bases fitting TRBD2. The CDR3 totals 16 residues. The J segment lost 4 bases and the V segment lost 2 bases, leaving 7 bases of the junction unmatched. Germline CDR1 and CDR2: SGHNT and YYREEE (reference sequence).

The chain joins TRBV11-2 to TRBJ2-3; the match to TRBD2 covers 10 bases. The CDR3 runs to 16 residues. V was clipped by 1 base and J by 3 bases; unmatched bases: 4. Germline assignment: CDR1 SGHAT and CDR2 FQNNGV. Here the CDR3 reads CASSLVSGGVTDTQYF. In nucleotides, the CDR3 is TGTGCCAGCAGCTTAGTGAGCGGGGGGGTAACAGATACGCAGTATTTT.

This chain links TRBV14 with TRBJ2-1; D is uncertain. This CDR3 comprises 14 residues. Germline V gene sequence: CDR1 SGHDN, CDR2 FVKESK. The V end was cut by 2 bases, the J end by 0 bases, with 5 bases between. The CDR3 DNA reads TGTGCCAGCAGCCAACTGAGCTCCTACAATGAGCAGTTCTTC. It codes for CASSQLSSYNEQFF. The full variable domain, its missing parts supplied by reference TRBV14 and TRBJ2-1, is EAGVTQFPSHSVIEKGQTVTLRCDPISGHDNLYWYRRVMGKEIKFLLHFVKESKQDESGMPNNRFLAERTGGTYSTLKVQPAELEDSGVYFCASSQLSSYNEQFFGPGTRLTVL.